These 5 T cell receptor beta chains share one sample of origin, sequenced in a study of cytomegalovirus exposure and HLA in healthy donors. It was with 60 Vbeta and 13 Jbeta primers that the PCR ran. Generated by immunoSEQ multiplex PCR, the TCRdb table keeps only in-frame clones and is missing some. The sample records 110,000 to 150,000 clones, roughly 79% being singletons. Sequences were obtained from PBMCs. The receptors were sampled from a man aged 18-30 years in good health and CMV-seronegative.

Note on this clone: The sample carries other DNA sequences with the same CDR3. The chain has TRBV29-1 and TRBJ1-5; maybe TRBD1 (6 bases). Germline lookup yields CDR1 SQVTM and CDR2 ANQGSEA. Trimming left V 4 bases short and J 1 base short, with 8 bases between. The CDR3 length is 13 residues. The DNA of the CDR3 is TGCAGCGTTGGCCAGGGGAGCAATCAGCCCCAGCATTTT. It specifies CSVGQGSNQPQHF.

CDR3: CASSPDGGSYEQYF. CDR3 DNA: TGTGCCAGCAGCCCCGACGGCGGCTCCTACGAGCAGTACTTC. The chain joins TRBV11-3 to TRBJ2-7; D gene uncertain. V lost 5 bases to trimming and J lost 0 bases, with 11 bases between them. Germline CDR1 is SGHNT and CDR2 is YENEEA. This CDR3 is 14 amino acids long. Looking up the rest from reference TRBV11-3 and TRBJ2-7 gives the full variable domain: EAGVVQSPRYKIIEKKQPVAFWCNPISGHNTLYWYLQNLGQGPELLIRYENEEAVDDSQLPKDRFSAERLKGVDSTLKIQPAELGDSAVYLCASSPDGGSYEQYFGPGTRLTVT.

This chain joins TRBV12-5 and TRBJ2-7; 9 bases map to TRBD1. CDR1 LGHNT and CDR2 FRNRAP come from the germline V gene. The CDR3 loop spans 14 amino acids. Trimming removed 2 bases from V and 7 bases from J; junction bases left unmatched: 6. For the CDR3, the DNA is TGTGCTAGTGGTTTGACAGGGGGCTCGGGGGAGCAGTACTTC. It encodes CASGLTGGSGEQYF.

This chain uses TRBV25-1 with TRBJ1-1, with TRBD1 matching 8 bases. CDR1 and CDR2 (germline): MGHDK, SYGVNS. V lost 3 bases, J lost 3 bases, and 6 bases stayed unmatched. CDR3 length equals 15 residues. The CDR3 DNA reads TGTGCCAGCAGTGATTCCACGACAGGGGACACTGAAGCTTTCTTT. Translation: CASSDSTTGDTEAFF.

The rearrangement joins TRBV23-1 to TRBJ1-6, with D uncertain. TRBV23-1 is an ORF, with its function uncertain. Trimming pared 4 bases from V and 0 bases from J, leaving 16 bases between. This CDR3 has 18 amino acids. CDR3 amino acids: CASSLNITGCSYNSPLHF. The DNA for the CDR3 is TGCGCCAGCAGTCTGAATATTACGGGGTGCTCCTATAATTCACCCCTCCACTTT.